Sequencing of this T cell receptor beta chain was carried out in a study of neoadjuvant anti-PD-1 for oral cavity cancer. The table came from immunoSEQ multiplex PCR; TCRdb's copy has only in-frame clones and leaves some out. The table has about 6,000 clones, 55% to 70% seen once. V lost 1 base and J 5 bases, leaving 17 bases between the germline ends. Germline V gives CDR1 GTSNPN, CDR2 SVGIG (reference sequence). The CDR3 totals 15 residues. The TCR sequence derives from a person aged 35-79 years with oral cavity squamous cell carcinoma. The rearrangement links TRBV30 to TRBJ1-2; D remains unclear. The sequencing here drew on tumor tissue, taken before nivolumab (anti-PD-1) treatment. CDR3 DNA sequence: TGTGCCTGGAGTGGTTTCATCCAAGAACGTTATGGCTACACCTTC. This codes for CAWSGFIQERYGYTF.